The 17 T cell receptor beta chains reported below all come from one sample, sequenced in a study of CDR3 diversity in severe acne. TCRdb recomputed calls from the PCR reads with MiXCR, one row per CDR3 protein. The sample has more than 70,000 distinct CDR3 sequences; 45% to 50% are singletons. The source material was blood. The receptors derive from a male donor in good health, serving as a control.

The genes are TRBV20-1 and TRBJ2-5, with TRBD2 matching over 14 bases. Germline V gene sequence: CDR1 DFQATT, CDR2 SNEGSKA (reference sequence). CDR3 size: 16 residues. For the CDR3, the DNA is TGCAGGGGGGGACTAGCGGGAGAGCGAGCCCAAGAGACCCAGTACTTC. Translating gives CRGGLAGERAQETQYF.

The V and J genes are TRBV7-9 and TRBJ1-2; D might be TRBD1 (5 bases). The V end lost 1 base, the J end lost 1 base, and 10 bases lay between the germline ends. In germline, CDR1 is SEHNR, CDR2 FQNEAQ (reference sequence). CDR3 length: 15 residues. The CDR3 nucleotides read TGTGCCAGCAGCTTAGTAGACAGTTTTAACTATGGCTACACCTTC. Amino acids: CASSLVDSFNYGYTF.

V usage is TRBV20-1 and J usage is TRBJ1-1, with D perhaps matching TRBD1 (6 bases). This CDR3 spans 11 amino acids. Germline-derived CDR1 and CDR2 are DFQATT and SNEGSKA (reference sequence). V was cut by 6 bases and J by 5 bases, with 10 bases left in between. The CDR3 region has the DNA TGCAGTGCCCCGGACAGAACTGAAGCTTTCTTT. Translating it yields CSAPDRTEAFF.

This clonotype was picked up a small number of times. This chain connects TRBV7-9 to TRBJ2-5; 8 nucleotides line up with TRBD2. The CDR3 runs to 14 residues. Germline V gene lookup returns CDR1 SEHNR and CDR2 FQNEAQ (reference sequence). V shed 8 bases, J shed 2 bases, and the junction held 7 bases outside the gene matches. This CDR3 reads CASGVLAGQETQYF. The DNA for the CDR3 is TGTGCCAGCGGTGTCCTAGCGGGTCAAGAGACCCAGTACTTC.

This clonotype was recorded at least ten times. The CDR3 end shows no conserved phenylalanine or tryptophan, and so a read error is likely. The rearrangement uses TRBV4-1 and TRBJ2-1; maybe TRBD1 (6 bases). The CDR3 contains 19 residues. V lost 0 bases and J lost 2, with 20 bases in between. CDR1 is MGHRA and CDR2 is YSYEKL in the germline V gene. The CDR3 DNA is TGCGCCAGCAGCCAAGATCCCCCACAGGGCCCTTCGGCCTACAATGAGCAGTTCCTC. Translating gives CASSQDPPQGPSAYNEQFL.

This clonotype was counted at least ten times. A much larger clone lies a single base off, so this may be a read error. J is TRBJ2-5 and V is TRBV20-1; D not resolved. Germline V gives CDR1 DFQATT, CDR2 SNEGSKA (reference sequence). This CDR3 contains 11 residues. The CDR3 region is CGGEIQETQYF. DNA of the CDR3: TGCGGTGGCGAGATACAAGAGACCCAGTACTTC.

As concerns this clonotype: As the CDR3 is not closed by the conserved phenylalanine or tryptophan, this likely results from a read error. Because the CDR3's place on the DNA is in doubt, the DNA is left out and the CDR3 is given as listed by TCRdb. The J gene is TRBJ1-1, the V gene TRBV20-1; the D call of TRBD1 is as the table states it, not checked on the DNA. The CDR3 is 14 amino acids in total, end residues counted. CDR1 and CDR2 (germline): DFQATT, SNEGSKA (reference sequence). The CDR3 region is CSARPGPKNTEASI.

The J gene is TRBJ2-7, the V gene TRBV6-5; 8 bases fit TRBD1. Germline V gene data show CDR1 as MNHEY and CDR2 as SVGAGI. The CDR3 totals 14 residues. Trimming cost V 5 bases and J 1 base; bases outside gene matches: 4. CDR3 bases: TGTGCCAGCAGTCCCGGGGACAGGTCCTACGAGCAGTACTTC. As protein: CASSPGDRSYEQYF.

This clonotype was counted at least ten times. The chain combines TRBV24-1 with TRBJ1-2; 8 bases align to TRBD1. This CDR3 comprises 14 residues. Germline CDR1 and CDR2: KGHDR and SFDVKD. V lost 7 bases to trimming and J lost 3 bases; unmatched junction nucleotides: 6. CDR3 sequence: CATRPGQGHYGYTF. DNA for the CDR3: TGTGCCACCAGACCCGGACAGGGTCACTATGGCTACACCTTC.

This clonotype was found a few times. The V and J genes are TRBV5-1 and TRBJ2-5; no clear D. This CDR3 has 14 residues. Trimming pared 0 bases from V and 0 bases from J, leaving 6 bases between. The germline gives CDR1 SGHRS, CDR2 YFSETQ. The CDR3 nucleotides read TGCGCCAGCAGCTTGGCGGTGAACCAAGAGACCCAGTACTTC. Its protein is CASSLAVNQETQYF.

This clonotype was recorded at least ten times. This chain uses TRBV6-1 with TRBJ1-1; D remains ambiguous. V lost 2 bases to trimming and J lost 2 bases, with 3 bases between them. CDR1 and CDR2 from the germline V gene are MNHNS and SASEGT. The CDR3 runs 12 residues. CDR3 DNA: TGTGCCAGCAGTGAATCTAACACTGAAGCTTTCTTT. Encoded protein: CASSESNTEAFF.

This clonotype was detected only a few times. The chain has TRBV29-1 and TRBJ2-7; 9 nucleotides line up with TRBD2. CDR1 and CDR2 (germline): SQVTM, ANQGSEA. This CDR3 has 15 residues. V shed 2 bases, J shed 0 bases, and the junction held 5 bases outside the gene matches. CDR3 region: CSVELAGLSSYEQYF. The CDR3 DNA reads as TGCAGCGTTGAACTAGCGGGACTTAGCTCCTACGAGCAGTACTTC.

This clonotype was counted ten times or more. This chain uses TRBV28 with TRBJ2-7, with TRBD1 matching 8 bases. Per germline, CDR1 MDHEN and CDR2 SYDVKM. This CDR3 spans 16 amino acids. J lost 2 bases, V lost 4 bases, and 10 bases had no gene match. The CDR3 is CASSWRFGTGTYEQYF. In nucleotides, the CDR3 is TGTGCCAGCAGTTGGAGGTTCGGGACAGGTACCTACGAGCAGTACTTC.

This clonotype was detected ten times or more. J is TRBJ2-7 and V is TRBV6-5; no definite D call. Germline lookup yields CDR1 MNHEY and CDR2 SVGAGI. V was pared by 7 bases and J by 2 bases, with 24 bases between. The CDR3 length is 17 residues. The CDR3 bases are TGTGCCAGCACCCCATGGGGTGAAATTGTGAACCCCTACGAGCAGTACTTC. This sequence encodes CASTPWGEIVNPYEQYF.

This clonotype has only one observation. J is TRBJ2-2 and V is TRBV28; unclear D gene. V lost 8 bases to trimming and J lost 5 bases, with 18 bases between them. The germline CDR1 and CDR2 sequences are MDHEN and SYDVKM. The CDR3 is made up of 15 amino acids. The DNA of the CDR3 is TGTGCCAGCGGTTCAGTGGTGGAACAGACCGGGGAGCTGTTTTTT. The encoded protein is CASGSVVEQTGELFF.

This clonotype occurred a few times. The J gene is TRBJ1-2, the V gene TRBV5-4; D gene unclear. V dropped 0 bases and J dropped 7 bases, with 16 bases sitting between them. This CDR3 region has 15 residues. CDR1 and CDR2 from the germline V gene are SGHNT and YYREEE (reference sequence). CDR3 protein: CASSLASLPATGYTF. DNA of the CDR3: TGTGCCAGCAGCTTGGCGTCTCTCCCCGCTACTGGCTACACCTTC.

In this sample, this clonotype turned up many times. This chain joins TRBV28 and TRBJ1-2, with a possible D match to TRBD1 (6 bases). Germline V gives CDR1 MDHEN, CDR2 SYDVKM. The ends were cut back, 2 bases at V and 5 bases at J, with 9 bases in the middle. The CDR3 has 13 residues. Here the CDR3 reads CASSLTGQYGYTF. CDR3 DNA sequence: TGTGCCAGCAGTTTAACAGGGCAATATGGCTACACCTTC.